Each of the 18 T cell receptor beta chains below was sequenced from the same sample in a study of cytomegalovirus exposure and HLA in healthy donors. Repertoires were generated with immunoSEQ multiplex PCR, while TCRdb's copy carries only in-frame clones and drops some. The repertoire consists of almost 200,000 clones, with 80% to 85% occurring once and the leading ten covering 1% to 1.5%. The sample consisted of PBMCs. These TCRs come from a woman in her thirties in good health and CMV-seronegative.

The V and J genes are TRBV4-1 and TRBJ1-4; 9 bases are shared with TRBD1. Germline CDR1 MGHRA, CDR2 YSYEKL. This CDR3 comprises 15 residues. V trimming: 3 bases; J trimming: 5 bases; junction bases outside the gene matches: 4. DNA of the CDR3: TGCGCCAGCAGCCAGCATGGGACAGGGAATGAAAAACTGTTTTTT. It codes for CASSQHGTGNEKLFF.

This clone was seen just once. The CDR3 nucleotides read TGCGCCAGCAGCATCGGGACAAACTATGGCTACACCTTC. Amino acids: CASSIGTNYGYTF. This chain connects TRBV5-1 to TRBJ1-2; possible D gene TRBD1, 6 bases. Trimming cost V 4 bases and J 2 bases, with 9 bases left between them. The CDR3 runs to 13 residues. From germline, CDR1 is SGHRS and CDR2 YFSETQ.

J is TRBJ2-2 and V is TRBV29-1; the D gene is possibly TRBD2 (5 bases). CDR1 is SQVTM, CDR2 ANQGSEA, per germline. Trimming left V 8 bases short and J 0 bases short, with 13 bases between. This CDR3 has 14 amino acids. The CDR3 region has the DNA TGCAGCATAGAGCGGTACGCGAACACCGGGGAGCTGTTTTTT. Translated: CSIERYANTGELFF.

This chain joins TRBV9 and TRBJ2-1; TRBD2 agrees at 12 bases. V lost 4 bases to trimming and J lost 11 bases; unmatched junction nucleotides: 10. This CDR3 contains 15 residues. Germline V gene sequence: CDR1 SGDLS, CDR2 YYNGEE. The CDR3: CASSRTSGVRSQQFF. CDR3 DNA: TGTGCCAGCAGCCGGACTAGCGGGGTGAGAAGTCAGCAGTTCTTC.

The sample holds a few counts of this clone. The chain links TRBV6-5 to TRBJ2-7; 8 bases map to TRBD1. This CDR3 is 14 amino acids long. In germline, CDR1 is MNHEY, CDR2 SVGAGI. V was clipped by 6 bases and J by 2 bases; unmatched bases: 6. CDR3 coding DNA: TGTGCCAGCAGCACAGGGGGGCGGGCCTACGAGCAGTACTTC. It is translated as CASSTGGRAYEQYF.

This chain links TRBV18 with TRBJ2-7; D gene ambiguous. Deletions cut 1 base from V and 10 bases from J, with 23 bases between. The CDR3 extends over 16 amino acids. Germline CDR1 KGHSH, CDR2 LQKENI. The CDR3 region is CASSPLPYPNSETQYF. The CDR3 region has the DNA TGTGCCAGCTCACCACTACCGTATCCCAACAGTGAGACACAGTACTTC.

This clone has just a few counts. The genes are TRBV19 and TRBJ1-2; 7 nucleotides line up with TRBD1. This CDR3 has 13 amino acids. Germline CDR1 LNHDA, CDR2 SQIVND (reference sequence). The V and J ends lost 5 bases and 6 bases, in that order; junction bases with no gene match: 6. The CDR3 nucleotides are TGTGCCAGTAGTCGACAGGGACCCCATGGCTACACCTTC. It is translated as CASSRQGPHGYTF.

The gene calls are TRBV29-1 and TRBJ1-5; 8 bases are shared with TRBD1. With V trimmed by 6 bases and J by 6 bases, 4 bases remained unmatched. CDR1 is SQVTM and CDR2 is ANQGSEA in the germline V gene. CDR3 length: 12 amino acids. In nucleotides, the CDR3 is TGCAGCGTCGGGACAGGTAGTCAGCCCCAGCATTTT. This codes for CSVGTGSQPQHF.

This clone was found once. This sequence joins TRBV21-1 and TRBJ2-7; the table assigns TRBD1, which was not confirmed against the DNA. TRBV21-1 is an annotated pseudogene. The CDR3 is 13 amino acids. This chain's CDR3 is CASTGTGPYEQYF. DNA of the CDR3: TGTGCCAGCACCGGGACAGGGCCCTACGAGCAGTACTTC.

The chain is built from TRBV4-2 and TRBJ2-5, with 8 nucleotides matching TRBD1. The CDR3 spans 16 residues. From germline, CDR1 is LGHNA and CDR2 YNFKEQ. V gave up 1 base and J gave up 4 bases; unmatched junction bases: 8. Here the CDR3 reads CASSQVGQGAGETQYF. The DNA of the CDR3 is TGTGCCAGCAGCCAAGTAGGTCAGGGGGCAGGAGAGACCCAGTACTTC.

V gene TRBV5-1 combines with J gene TRBJ2-3; D perhaps matches TRBD1 (6 bases). The CDR3 spans 14 residues. V was pared by 5 bases and J by 1 base, with 11 bases between. The germline CDR1 and CDR2 sequences are SGHRS and YFSETQ. CDR3 DNA: TGCGCCAGCAGTAGTGGGGGCGGCACAGATACGCAGTATTTT. This encodes CASSSGGGTDTQYF.

The chain combines TRBV19 with TRBJ1-5; possibly TRBD1 for D (6 bases). V shed 9 bases and J shed 0 bases, with 15 bases lying between them. Germline loops: CDR1 LNHDA, CDR2 SQIVND (reference sequence). The CDR3 runs 15 residues. The CDR3, as DNA: TGTGCCAGCCGTCTAAGGGGGAATAGCAATCAGCCCCAGCATTTT. This sequence encodes CASRLRGNSNQPQHF.

The rearrangement joins TRBV2 to TRBJ1-2; TRBD1 agrees at 7 bases. The CDR3 length is 13 residues. The germline V gene encodes CDR1 SNHLY and CDR2 FYNNEI. Germline trimming cut 6 bases from V and 4 bases from J; bases unmatched to any gene: 5. CDR3 bases: TGTGCCAGCAGCTTGACAGGGATCTATGGCTACACCTTC. Its translation is CASSLTGIYGYTF.

This clone has a single count. The chain has TRBV19 and TRBJ1-6; possible D gene TRBD1, 6 bases. V lost 5 bases and J lost 7, with 12 bases in between. Per germline, CDR1 LNHDA and CDR2 SQIVND (reference sequence). The CDR3 runs to 14 residues. DNA for the CDR3: TGTGCCAGTAGTGGACAGAGAGGAAATTCACCCCTCCACTTT. Translating gives CASSGQRGNSPLHF. Complete variable domain (other parts from reference TRBV19 and TRBJ1-6): DGGITQSPKYLFRKEGQNVTLSCEQNLNHDAMYWYRQDPGQGLRLIYYSQIVNDFQKGDIAEGYSVSREKKESFPLTVTSAQKNPTAFYLCASSGQRGNSPLHFGNGTRLTVT.

The chain is built from TRBV13 and TRBJ1-1; D is unclear. The CDR3 is made up of 17 amino acids. V lost 0 bases and J 0 bases, leaving 14 bases between the germline ends. Germline V lookup: CDR1 PRHDT, CDR2 FYEKMQ (reference sequence). CDR3 residues: CASSLGRGRGMNTEAFF. The CDR3 region has the DNA TGTGCCAGCAGCTTAGGCCGAGGGCGGGGTATGAACACTGAAGCTTTCTTT. Full variable domain (rest looked up from reference TRBV13 and TRBJ1-1): AAGVIQSPRHLIKEKRETATLKCYPIPRHDTVYWYQQGPGQDPQFLISFYEKMQSDKGSIPDRFSAQQFSDYHSELNMSSLELGDSALYFCASSLGRGRGMNTEAFFGQGTRLTVV.

This chain uses TRBV19 with TRBJ2-7, with D maybe TRBD2 (6 bases). The V end was cut by 6 bases, the J end by 2 bases, with 14 bases between. CDR1 is LNHDA and CDR2 is SQIVND in the germline V gene (reference sequence). CDR3 length: 14 residues. CDR3 sequence (DNA): TGTGCCAGTAGGGAGACAGCGGGTGCCTACGAGCAGTACTTC. It translates to CASRETAGAYEQYF.

The J gene is TRBJ2-1, the V gene TRBV2, with D perhaps TRBD2 (7 bases). The CDR3 extends over 15 amino acids. The germline V and J ends were trimmed by 1 base and 9 bases, with 16 bases remaining between them. Germline CDR1 SNHLY, CDR2 FYNNEI. CDR3 amino acids: CASSEGGGGLGEQFF. The CDR3 bases are TGTGCCAGCAGTGAAGGGGGAGGGGGTCTGGGTGAGCAGTTCTTC.

The genes are TRBV9 and TRBJ1-1, with D maybe TRBD1 (5 bases). Trimming took 4 bases from V and 0 from J, leaving 13 bases between them. Germline V lookup: CDR1 SGDLS, CDR2 YYNGEE. This CDR3 spans 15 amino acids. The CDR3, as DNA: TGTGCCAGCAGCCCTCGCCTGACAGTGAACACTGAAGCTTTCTTT. This encodes CASSPRLTVNTEAFF. Based on the CDR3 plus reference TRBV9 and TRBJ1-1, the full variable domain is DSGVTQTPKHLITATGQRVTLRCSPRSGDLSVYWYQQSLDQGLQFLIQYYNGEERAKGNILERFSAQQFPDLHSELNLSSLELGDSALYFCASSPRLTVNTEAFFGQGTRLTVV.